The 10 T cell receptor beta chains below come from one sample, sequenced in a study of T cell changes during pregnancy in multiple sclerosis. Profiling relied on immunoSEQ multiplex PCR, and the TCRdb table lists in-frame clones only, not all of them. Of about 100,000 clones listed, approximately 93% are singletons. Sequenced here: peripheral blood, sampled after pregnancy. These TCRs come from a female donor with multiple sclerosis, enrolled in a pregnancy study.

This clone was recorded only once. This chain uses TRBV9 with TRBJ1-2; 8 bases align to TRBD1. V dropped 4 bases and J dropped 4; count of bases not matched to a gene: 12. CDR1 and CDR2 from the germline V gene are SGDLS and YYNGEE. The CDR3 covers 16 residues. The CDR3 region is CASSTRRQGTVYGYTF. The CDR3 DNA follows: TGTGCCAGCAGCACCAGAAGACAGGGGACTGTCTATGGCTACACCTTC.

The V call is TRBV2, the J call TRBJ2-5; 11 bases agree with TRBD2. CDR1 SNHLY and CDR2 FYNNEI come from the germline V gene. The CDR3 has 14 amino acids. V shed 7 bases, J shed 4 bases, and the junction held 5 bases outside the gene matches. The CDR3 reads CASNSGGAGETQYF. The CDR3 bases are TGTGCCAGCAATAGCGGGGGGGCCGGAGAGACCCAGTACTTC. Full variable domain (missing parts from reference TRBV2 and TRBJ2-5): EPEVTQTPSHQVTQMGQEVILRCVPISNHLYFYWYRQILGQKVEFLVSFYNNEISEKSEIFDDQFSVERPDGSNFTLKIRSTKLEDSAMYFCASNSGGAGETQYFGPGTRLLVL.

The chain couples TRBV7-2 to TRBJ1-4; D remains unclear. Germline CDR1 and CDR2: SGHTA and FQGNSA. V was trimmed by 5 bases and J by 0 bases, leaving 10 bases between them. The CDR3 totals 15 residues. For the CDR3, the DNA is TGTGCCAGCAGCACAATCCCCTCAACTAATGAAAAACTGTTTTTT. Amino acid sequence: CASSTIPSTNEKLFF.

The table lists this clone with a count of one. The chain uses TRBV7-8 and TRBJ2-7, with 8 bases fitting TRBD2. Germline loops: CDR1 SGHVS, CDR2 FQNEAQ. The CDR3 extends over 17 amino acids. The trim removed 1 base at V and 3 bases at J, leaving 11 bases unmatched. CDR3 loop: CASSLGGGAGGHYEQYF. The DNA for the CDR3 is TGTGCCAGCAGCTTAGGAGGGGGTGCGGGGGGACACTACGAGCAGTACTTC.

The chain employs TRBV18 and TRBJ2-7; TRBD1 aligns across 8 bases. Germline trimming cut 9 bases from V and 5 bases from J; bases unmatched to any gene: 9. The CDR3 is 13 residues long. Germline CDR1 KGHSH, CDR2 LQKENI. The chain's CDR3 is CASTRDRTDEQYF. The CDR3 DNA sequence: TGTGCCAGTACCCGGGACAGGACTGACGAGCAGTACTTC.

This clone was seen a single time. This chain connects TRBV6-6 to TRBJ1-2, with D possibly TRBD1 on 6 matching bases. Germline lookup yields CDR1 MNHNY and CDR2 SVGAGI (reference sequence). V shed 5 bases and J shed 3 bases, with 16 bases lying between them. CDR3 length equals 15 residues. The chain's CDR3 is CASSHIPGHDYGYTF. The CDR3 DNA follows: TGTGCCAGCAGTCACATCCCGGGACATGACTATGGCTACACCTTC.

This chain joins TRBV29-1 and TRBJ2-7; 7 positions match TRBD2. This CDR3 has 12 residues. Per the germline V gene, CDR1 is SQVTM and CDR2 is ANQGSEA. After removal of 6 bases from V and 6 bases from J, the junction contained 8 bases not matched to a gene. This CDR3 reads CSVSGVSGEQYF. In nucleotides, the CDR3 is TGCAGCGTGAGCGGGGTCTCCGGCGAGCAGTACTTC.

The sample holds a few counts of this clone. The chain couples TRBV9 to TRBJ2-7; TRBD1 matches 7 bases. V gave up 5 bases and J gave up 0 bases; unmatched junction bases: 8. The CDR3 length is 15 residues. CDR1 is SGDLS, CDR2 YYNGEE, per germline. The chain's CDR3 is CASSTGTAGSYEQYF. In nucleotides, the CDR3 is TGTGCCAGCAGTACCGGGACAGCCGGCTCCTACGAGCAGTACTTC.

This clone was detected a few times. The chain carries TRBV29-1 and TRBJ1-1, with TRBD1 as a possible D gene (6 bases). V lost 7 bases, J lost 6 bases, and 15 bases lay in between. This CDR3 spans 12 amino acids. The V gene's germline CDR1 is SQVTM and CDR2 ANQGSEA. The CDR3 region is CSANLQGAEAFF. CDR3 coding DNA: TGCAGCGCTAATTTACAGGGTGCTGAAGCTTTCTTT.

The chain carries TRBV4-1 and TRBJ2-3; TRBD2 matches at 10 bases. V lost 4 bases to trimming and J lost 2 bases; unmatched junction nucleotides: 15. This CDR3 is 19 amino acids long. CDR1 and CDR2 from the germline V gene are MGHRA and YSYEKL. CDR3 protein: CASSRIKDSGGPFTDTQYF. The CDR3 nucleotides read TGCGCCAGCAGCCGAATAAAGGATAGCGGGGGGCCCTTCACAGATACGCAGTATTTT.